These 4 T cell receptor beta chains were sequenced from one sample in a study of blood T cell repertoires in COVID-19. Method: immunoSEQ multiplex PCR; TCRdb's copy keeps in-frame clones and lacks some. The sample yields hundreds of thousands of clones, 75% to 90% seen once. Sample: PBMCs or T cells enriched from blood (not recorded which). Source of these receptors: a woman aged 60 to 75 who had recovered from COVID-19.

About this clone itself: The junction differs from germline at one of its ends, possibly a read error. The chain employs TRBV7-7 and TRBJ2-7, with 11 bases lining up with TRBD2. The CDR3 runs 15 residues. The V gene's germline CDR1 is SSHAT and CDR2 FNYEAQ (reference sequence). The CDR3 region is CASSRGLADSYEQYF. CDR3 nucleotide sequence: TGTGCTAGCAGCCGGGGACTAGCGGACTCCTACGAGCAGTACTTC.

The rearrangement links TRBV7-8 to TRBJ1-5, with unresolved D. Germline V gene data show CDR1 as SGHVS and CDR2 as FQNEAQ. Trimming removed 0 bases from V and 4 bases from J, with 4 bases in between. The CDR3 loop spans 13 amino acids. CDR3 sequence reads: CASSLAYNQPQHF. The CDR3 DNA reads TGTGCCAGCAGCTTAGCTTATAATCAGCCCCAGCATTTT.

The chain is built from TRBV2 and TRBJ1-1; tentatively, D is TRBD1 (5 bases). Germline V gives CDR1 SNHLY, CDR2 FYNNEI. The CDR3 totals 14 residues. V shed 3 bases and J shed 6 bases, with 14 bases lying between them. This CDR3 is CASSEGRPRAEAFF. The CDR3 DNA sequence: TGTGCCAGCAGTGAGGGCAGGCCCAGGGCTGAAGCTTTCTTT.

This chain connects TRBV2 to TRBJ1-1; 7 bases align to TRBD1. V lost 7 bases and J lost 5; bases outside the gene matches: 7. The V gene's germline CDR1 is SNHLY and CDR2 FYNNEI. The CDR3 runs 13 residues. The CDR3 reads CASMTGLFTEAFF. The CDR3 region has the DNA TGTGCCAGCATGACAGGGCTTTTTACTGAAGCTTTCTTT.